The 24 T cell receptor beta chains reported below all come from one sample, sequenced in a study of monozygotic twins with inflammatory bowel disease. TCRdb re-called the 5' RACE reads and gives one entry per CDR3 protein, without DNA. The specimen's table records just over 300,000 distinct CDR3 sequences. Sequencing input: blood. The receptor source for this set is a human donor with ulcerative colitis or Crohn's disease, or a healthy co-twin of an affected twin (not recorded which).

J is TRBJ2-1 and V is TRBV3-1; without DNA, the TCRdb call of TRBD1 cannot be checked. The CDR3 is 15 amino acids. Germline-derived CDR1 and CDR2 are LGHDT and YNNKEL (reference sequence). This chain's CDR3 is CTSSPVGPSYNEQFF.

V usage is TRBV11-2 and J usage is TRBJ2-2; the D call of TRBD1 rests on TCRdb alone, since no DNA is present to check it. The CDR3 runs to 15 residues. Germline V lookup: CDR1 SGHAT, CDR2 FQNNGV. Here the CDR3 reads CASSLDQGLAGELFF.

The chain couples TRBV28 to TRBJ1-1; TCRdb names TRBD1, which stays unverified in the absence of DNA. The CDR3 extends over 14 amino acids. From germline, CDR1 is MDHEN and CDR2 SYDVKM. The chain's CDR3 is CASSLTGENTEAFF. Combining the CDR3 with reference TRBV28 and TRBJ1-1 gives the whole variable domain DVKVTQSSRYLVKRTGEKVFLECVQDMDHENMFWYRQDPGLGLRLIYFSYDVKMKEKGDIPEGYSVSREKKERFSLILESASTNQTSMYLCASSLTGENTEAFFGQGTRLTVV.

The gene calls are TRBV12-3 or TRBV12-4 and TRBJ2-3; without DNA, the TCRdb call of TRBD1 cannot be checked. This CDR3 comprises 14 residues. CDR3 amino acids: CASRPGGSTDTQYF.

The chain combines TRBV12-3 or TRBV12-4 with TRBJ2-5; TCRdb proposes TRBD1, but this gene call is untestable without DNA. The CDR3 contains 14 residues. The CDR3 reads CASRGTGGGETQYF.

This chain joins TRBV12-3 or TRBV12-4 and TRBJ2-1. The CDR3 totals 12 residues. The CDR3: CASSFYHNEQFF.

This rearrangement joins TRBV11-2 to TRBJ1-2. CDR3 size: 14 residues. Germline values: CDR1 SGHAT, CDR2 FQNNGV. The CDR3 reads CASSLGLKSRGYTF.

The chain joins TRBV11-2 to TRBJ1-5. Germline-derived CDR1 and CDR2 are SGHAT and FQNNGV. This CDR3 region has 17 residues. This CDR3 reads CASSFEWIDTSNQPQHF. The entire variable domain, with the rest obtained from reference TRBV11-2 and TRBJ1-5, is as follows: EAGVAQSPRYKIIEKRQSVAFWCNPISGHATLYWYQQILGQGPKLLIQFQNNGVVDDSQLPKDRFSAERLKGVDSTLKIQPAKLEDSAVYLCASSFEWIDTSNQPQHFGDGTRLSIL.

The chain employs TRBV7-9 and TRBJ1-1. The CDR3 is 16 amino acids. Germline-derived CDR1 and CDR2 are SEHNR and FQNEAQ (reference sequence). CDR3 loop: CASSLGEGRSGTEAFF.

The rearrangement uses TRBV10-1 and TRBJ2-7; TCRdb reports TRBD1, a call that lacks DNA to check it against. CDR1 is WNHNN and CDR2 is SYGVQD in the germline V gene (reference sequence). This CDR3 is built from 13 residues. The CDR3 sequence: CASSERDIKSEYF.

The gene calls are TRBV6-5 and TRBJ1-3; TCRdb outputs TRBD1, but without DNA this stays unchecked. The germline CDR1 and CDR2 sequences are MNHEY and SVGAGI. This CDR3 has 18 amino acids. This chain's CDR3 is CASSFRADRASLGNTIYF.

V usage is TRBV12-3 or TRBV12-4 and J usage is TRBJ2-7; the TCRdb D gene call, TRBD2, has no DNA to confirm it. The length of the CDR3 is 15 residues. The CDR3 loop reads CASSKGLAGAPEQYF.

The chain joins TRBV5-1 to TRBJ2-7. Germline V gene sequence: CDR1 SGHRS, CDR2 YFSETQ. This CDR3 region has 12 residues. CDR3 residues: CASSTAGYEQYF.

The V gene is TRBV12-3 or TRBV12-4, the J gene TRBJ2-1; the TCRdb D gene call, TRBD2, has no DNA to confirm it. The CDR3 loop spans 21 amino acids. The CDR3 sequence is CASSLRGRRLAEPSSYNEQFF.

The chain employs TRBV7-8 and TRBJ2-7. This CDR3 is 16 amino acids long. Germline CDR1 and CDR2: SGHVS and FQNEAQ. CDR3 sequence: CASSFAGEVRSYEQYF. Full variable domain (rest looked up from reference TRBV7-8 and TRBJ2-7): GAGVSQSPRYKVAKRGQDVALRCDPISGHVSLFWYQQALGQGPEFLTYFQNEAQLDKSGLPSDRFFAERPEGSVSTLKIQRTQQEDSAVYLCASSFAGEVRSYEQYFGPGTRLTVT.

The gene calls are TRBV15 and TRBJ2-7. Germline CDR1 is LNHNV and CDR2 is YYDKDF (reference sequence). This CDR3 is 12 amino acids long. CDR3 amino acids: CATSRPQYEQYF.

The chain has TRBV20-1 and TRBJ1-6; without DNA, the TCRdb call of TRBD1 cannot be checked. This CDR3 comprises 16 residues. Germline CDR1 DFQATT, CDR2 SNEGSKA (reference sequence). The CDR3: CSANTGTGVYNSPLHF.

The V gene is TRBV5-1, the J gene TRBJ2-7. Germline CDR1 SGHRS, CDR2 YFSETQ. The CDR3 contains 12 residues. The chain's CDR3 is CASSPLNSEQYF. The full variable domain, completed using reference TRBV5-1 and TRBJ2-7, is KAGVTQTPRYLIKTRGQQVTLSCSPISGHRSVSWYQQTPGQGLQFLFEYFSETQRNKGNFPGRFSGRQFSNSRSEMNVSTLELGDSALYLCASSPLNSEQYFGPGTRLTVT.

The chain recombines TRBV7-8 with TRBJ2-5; TCRdb designates TRBD2, a call that cannot be tested without DNA. The germline CDR1 and CDR2 sequences are SGHVS and FQNEAQ. This CDR3 comprises 13 residues. The CDR3 is CASSFRAGETQYF. The full variable domain, in which reference TRBV7-8 and TRBJ2-5 provide the parts outside the CDR3, is GAGVSQSPRYKVAKRGQDVALRCDPISGHVSLFWYQQALGQGPEFLTYFQNEAQLDKSGLPSDRFFAERPEGSVSTLKIQRTQQEDSAVYLCASSFRAGETQYFGPGTRLLVL.

The chain employs TRBV7-3 and TRBJ2-3. Germline CDR1 reads SGHTA; CDR2 reads FQGTGA. The CDR3 consists of 14 residues. CDR3 region: CASSLIFGTDTQYF. Full variable domain (outside the CDR3, taken from reference TRBV7-3 and TRBJ2-3): GAGVSQTPSNKVTEKGKYVELRCDPISGHTALYWYRQSLGQGPEFLIYFQGTGAADDSGLPNDRFFAVRPEGSVSTLKIQRTERGDSAVYLCASSLIFGTDTQYFGPGTRLTVL.

The CDR3 sequence is CASSLPGTGGAAQQYF. The chain uses TRBV7-2 and TRBJ2-7; TCRdb's D gene call, TRBD1, goes unchecked for lack of DNA. CDR1 is SGHTA, CDR2 FQGNSA, per germline. The CDR3 extends over 16 amino acids.

This chain links TRBV24-1 with TRBJ2-1; TCRdb designates TRBD1, a call that cannot be tested without DNA. This CDR3 has 16 amino acids. CDR1 is KGHDR, CDR2 SFDVKD, per germline. The CDR3 here is CATSDTGTGTYNEQFF.

The rearrangement uses TRBV20-1 and TRBJ2-1; with no DNA, the TCRdb D assignment of TRBD2 cannot be verified. This CDR3 has 14 residues. Per the germline V gene, CDR1 is DFQATT and CDR2 is SNEGSKA (reference sequence). The CDR3: CSATPGPKAGEQFF.

This chain joins TRBV2 and TRBJ1-5; TCRdb outputs TRBD1, but without DNA this stays unchecked. The CDR3 sequence is 15 residues long. Germline CDR1 reads SNHLY; CDR2 reads FYNNEI. The CDR3: CASNRQGGSNQPQHF.